This T cell receptor beta chain appears in the sequencing data of a study of T cells in Graves' hyperthyroidism and ophthalmopathy. Turning to the study itself: Pretreatment peripheral blood was obtained at initial diagnosis.

J gave up 6 bases and V 5 bases, and 6 bases lay outside the gene matches. Germline CDR1 and CDR2: SGHRS and YFSETQ. This CDR3 region has 13 residues. This clonotype was observed at least ten times. What was amplified from RNA transcripts were TCR beta CDR3 regions. TCR CDR3 regions were first amplified by RT-PCR with HTBI primers. From the multiplex PCR reads, TCRdb called clonotypes with MiXCR, one entry per CDR3 protein. The sample lists about 720,000 distinct CDR3 sequences, under 20% occurring once. PBMCs were sourced from approximately 9 ml fresh peripheral blood. Specimen: blood. The receptor's source is a woman aged 50 to 60 with Graves' hyperthyroidism that later progressed to Graves' ophthalmopathy. The chain has TRBV5-1 and TRBJ1-2; 8 bases agree with TRBD1. Written as DNA, the CDR3 is TGCGCCAGCAGGAACGAGGACAGGGATGGCTACACCTTC. The encoded protein is CASRNEDRDGYTF.